This is a list of T cell receptor beta chains from one sample in a study of control samples from healthy donors and cancer patients. Sequencing used immunoSEQ multiplex PCR; TCRdb keeps in-frame clones, though not all of them. The table includes some 130,000 clones, about 95% detected once. Sequenced sample: blood. The receptor set was obtained from a man aged 30-40 years in good health. Each CDR3 is given with its conserved first and last residue. A D gene is named only where the DNA matches it firmly. Clone size appears in some rows only: once, few, many, or a class for an expanded clone.

D: .; J: TRBJ1-5; size: .; V: TRBV7-9; CDR3: CASSPQGTSNQPQHF; DNA: TGTGCCAGCAGCCCCCAGGGGACGAGCAATCAGCCCCAGCATTTT
D: .; J: TRBJ1-5; size: .; V: TRBV7-9; CDR3: CASSLNAGSNQPQHF; DNA: TGTGCCAGCAGCTTAAACGCTGGGAGCAATCAGCCCCAGCATTTT
D: TRBD1; J: TRBJ1-2; size: .; V: TRBV30; CDR3: CAGTQGAGGGYTF; DNA: TGTGCTGGAACTCAGGGGGCTGGCGGAGGCTACACCTTC
D: TRBD2; J: TRBJ2-3; size: .; V: TRBV5-1; CDR3: CASSRMGPGGRTDTQYF; DNA: TGCGCCAGCAGCCGGATGGGTCCGGGGGGAAGGACAGATACGCAGTATTTT
D: .; J: TRBJ2-6; size: .; V: TRBV19; CDR3: CASSIDPGAGANVLTF; DNA: TGTGCCAGTAGTATAGATCCGGGGGCAGGGGCCAACGTCCTGACTTTC
D: TRBD1; J: TRBJ2-2; size: .; V: TRBV2; CDR3: CASWETGGTGELFF; DNA: TGTGCCAGCTGGGAGACAGGGGGGACCGGGGAGCTGTTTTTT
D: TRBD2; J: TRBJ2-2; size: .; V: TRBV19; CDR3: CASSPSGGVSTGELFF; DNA: TGTGCCAGTAGTCCTAGCGGGGGGGTATCCACCGGGGAGCTGTTTTTT
D: .; J: TRBJ1-1; size: .; V: TRBV9; CDR3: CASSVGRLNTEAFF; DNA: TGTGCCAGCAGCGTAGGACGGTTGAACACTGAAGCTTTCTTT
D: .; J: TRBJ2-5; size: once; V: TRBV27; CDR3: CASSSREETQYF; DNA: TGTGCCAGCAGTTCCAGAGAAGAGACCCAGTACTTC
D: TRBD2; J: TRBJ2-5; size: .; V: TRBV28; CDR3: CASSLRLAGGRETQYF; DNA: TGTGCCAGCAGCCTGAGACTAGCGGGGGGAAGAGAGACCCAGTACTTC
D: .; J: TRBJ1-1; size: .; V: TRBV27; CDR3: CASSFGRGGTEAFF; DNA: TGTGCCAGCAGTTTCGGTAGGGGGGGCACTGAAGCTTTCTTT
D: .; J: TRBJ1-5; size: .; V: TRBV2; CDR3: CASREGGQPQHF; DNA: TGTGCCAGCAGGGAAGGGGGTCAGCCCCAGCATTTT
D: TRBD2; J: TRBJ2-5; size: .; V: TRBV7-2; CDR3: CASSLGLAEETQYF; DNA: TGTGCCAGCAGCCTTGGACTAGCGGAAGAGACCCAGTACTTC
D: TRBD1; J: TRBJ1-5; size: .; V: TRBV2; CDR3: CASRVGTGVSNQPQHF; DNA: TGTGCCAGCAGAGTAGGGACAGGGGTAAGCAATCAGCCCCAGCATTTT
D: .; J: TRBJ1-1; size: .; V: TRBV29-1; CDR3: CSVTGGIGWNTEAFF; DNA: TGCAGCGTCACGGGGGGGATCGGATGGAACACTGAAGCTTTCTTT
D: .; J: TRBJ2-5; size: .; V: TRBV11-3; CDR3: CASSPSSYQETQYF; DNA: TGTGCCAGCAGCCCCTCGTCCTACCAAGAGACCCAGTACTTC
D: .; J: TRBJ2-2; size: .; V: TRBV9; CDR3: CASSPGGQYTGELFF; DNA: TGTGCCAGCAGCCCGGGGGGACAGTACACCGGGGAGCTGTTTTTT
D: .; J: TRBJ2-1; size: .; V: TRBV9; CDR3: CASSPGGEHEQFF; DNA: TGTGCCAGCAGCCCCGGAGGGGAACATGAGCAGTTCTTC
D: .; J: TRBJ1-4; size: .; V: TRBV5-1; CDR3: CASSRLEGKEKLFF; DNA: TGCGCCAGCAGCCGCCTTGAGGGGAAGGAAAAACTGTTTTTT
D: TRBD1; J: TRBJ2-1; size: .; V: TRBV7-2; CDR3: CASSSQGRGQQFF; DNA: TGTGCCAGCAGCTCACAGGGGCGAGGTCAGCAGTTCTTC
D: .; J: TRBJ1-4; size: .; V: TRBV18; CDR3: CASSQGGLKEREKLFF; DNA: TGTGCCAGCTCACAAGGGGGACTTAAAGAGCGCGAAAAACTGTTTTTT
D: TRBD1; J: TRBJ1-1; size: once; V: TRBV7-9; CDR3: CASTPGTGGSTEAFF; DNA: TGTGCCAGCACCCCGGGGACAGGTGGGAGCACTGAAGCTTTCTTT
D: .; J: TRBJ1-2; size: .; V: TRBV25-1; CDR3: CASSESAGGYTF; DNA: TGTGCCAGCAGTGAGAGCGCGGGTGGCTACACCTTC
D: TRBD1; J: TRBJ1-5; size: .; V: TRBV2; CDR3: CASSGTGGRQPQHF; DNA: TGTGCCAGCAGTGGGACAGGGGGGAGGCAGCCCCAGCATTTT